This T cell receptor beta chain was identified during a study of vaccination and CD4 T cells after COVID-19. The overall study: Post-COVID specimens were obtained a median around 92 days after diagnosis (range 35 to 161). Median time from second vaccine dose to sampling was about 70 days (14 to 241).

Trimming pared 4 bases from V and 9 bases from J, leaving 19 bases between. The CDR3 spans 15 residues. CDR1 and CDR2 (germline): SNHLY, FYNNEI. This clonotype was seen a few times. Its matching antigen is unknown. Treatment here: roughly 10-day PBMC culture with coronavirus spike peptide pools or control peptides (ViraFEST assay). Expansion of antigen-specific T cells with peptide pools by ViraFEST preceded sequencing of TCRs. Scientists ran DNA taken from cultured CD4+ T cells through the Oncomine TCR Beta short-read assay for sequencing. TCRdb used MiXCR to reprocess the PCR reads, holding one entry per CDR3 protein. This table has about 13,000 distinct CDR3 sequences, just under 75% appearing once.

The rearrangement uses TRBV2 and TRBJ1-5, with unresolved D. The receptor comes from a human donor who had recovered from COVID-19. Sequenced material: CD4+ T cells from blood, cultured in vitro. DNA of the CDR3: TGTGCCAGCAGTGTAGCTGGACCCTTCAGAGGGCCCCAGCATTTT. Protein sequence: CASSVAGPFRGPQHF.